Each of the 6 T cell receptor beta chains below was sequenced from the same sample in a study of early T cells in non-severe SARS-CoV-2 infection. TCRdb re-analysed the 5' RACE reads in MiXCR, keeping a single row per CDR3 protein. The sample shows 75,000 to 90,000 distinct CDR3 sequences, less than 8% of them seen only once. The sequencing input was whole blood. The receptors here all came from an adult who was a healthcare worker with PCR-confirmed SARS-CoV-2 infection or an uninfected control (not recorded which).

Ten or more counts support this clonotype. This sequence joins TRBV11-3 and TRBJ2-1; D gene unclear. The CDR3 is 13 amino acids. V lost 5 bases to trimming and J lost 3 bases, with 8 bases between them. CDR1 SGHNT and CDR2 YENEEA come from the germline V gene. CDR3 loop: CASSHRIYNEQFF. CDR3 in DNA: TGTGCCAGCAGCCACCGAATCTACAATGAGCAGTTCTTC.

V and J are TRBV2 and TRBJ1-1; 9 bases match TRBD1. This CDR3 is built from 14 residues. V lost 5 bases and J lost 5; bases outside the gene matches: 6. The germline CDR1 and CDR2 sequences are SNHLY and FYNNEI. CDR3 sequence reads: CASSIQGAWTEAFF. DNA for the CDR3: TGTGCCAGCAGTATACAGGGGGCGTGGACTGAAGCTTTCTTT.

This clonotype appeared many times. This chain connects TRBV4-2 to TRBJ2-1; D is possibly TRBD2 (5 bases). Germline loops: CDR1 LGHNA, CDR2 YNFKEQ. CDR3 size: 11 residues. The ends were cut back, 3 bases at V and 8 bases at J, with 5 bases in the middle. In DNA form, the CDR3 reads TGTGCCAGCAGCCAGCGGGATGAGCAGTTCTTC. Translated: CASSQRDEQFF.

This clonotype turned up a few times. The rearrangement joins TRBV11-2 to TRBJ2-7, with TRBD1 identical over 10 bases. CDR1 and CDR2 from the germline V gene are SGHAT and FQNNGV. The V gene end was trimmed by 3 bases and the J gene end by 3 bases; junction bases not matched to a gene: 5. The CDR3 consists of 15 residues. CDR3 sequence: CASSFHGTGDYEQYF. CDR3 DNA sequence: TGTGCCAGCAGCTTCCACGGGACAGGGGACTACGAGCAGTACTTC.

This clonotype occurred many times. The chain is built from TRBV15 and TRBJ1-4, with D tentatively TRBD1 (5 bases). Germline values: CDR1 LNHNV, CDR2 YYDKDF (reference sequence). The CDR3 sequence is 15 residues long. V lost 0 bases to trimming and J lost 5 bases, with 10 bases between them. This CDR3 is CATSRDRGMNEKLFF. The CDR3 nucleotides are TGTGCCACCAGCAGAGATCGGGGGATGAATGAAAAACTGTTTTTT.

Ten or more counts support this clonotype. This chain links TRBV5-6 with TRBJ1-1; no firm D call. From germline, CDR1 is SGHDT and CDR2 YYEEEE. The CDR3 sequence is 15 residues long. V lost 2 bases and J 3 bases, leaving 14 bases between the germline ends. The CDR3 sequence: CASSFEGRSYTEAFF. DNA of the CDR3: TGTGCCAGCAGCTTTGAAGGGAGGTCGTACACTGAAGCTTTCTTT.